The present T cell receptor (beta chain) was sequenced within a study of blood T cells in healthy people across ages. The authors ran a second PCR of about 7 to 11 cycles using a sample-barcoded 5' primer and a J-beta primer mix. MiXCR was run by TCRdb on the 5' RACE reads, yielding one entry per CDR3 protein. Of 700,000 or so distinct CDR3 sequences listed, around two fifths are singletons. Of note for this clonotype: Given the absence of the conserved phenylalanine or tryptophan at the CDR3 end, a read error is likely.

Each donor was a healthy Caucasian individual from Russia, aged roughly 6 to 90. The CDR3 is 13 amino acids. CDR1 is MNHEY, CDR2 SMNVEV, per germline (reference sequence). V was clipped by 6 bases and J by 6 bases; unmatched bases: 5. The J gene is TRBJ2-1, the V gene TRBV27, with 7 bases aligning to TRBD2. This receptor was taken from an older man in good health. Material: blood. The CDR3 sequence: CASRGSGANEQFL. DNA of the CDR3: TGTGCCAGCAGGGGCAGCGGGGCCAATGAGCAGTTCTTA.